The next 21 T cell receptor beta chains were all read from a single sample in a study of blood T cell repertoires in COVID-19. Only in-frame clones appear in the TCRdb table, and some are missing; sequencing was by immunoSEQ multiplex PCR. The sample has roughly 290,000 clones; about 80% are singletons. The sample taken for sequencing was peripheral blood. The receptors were sampled from a person aged 70 to 85 with COVID-19, enrolled during active disease.

The chain uses TRBV6-6 and TRBJ1-1, with a weak D call TRBD1 (6 bases). The CDR3 spans 14 residues. The germline V gene has CDR1 MNHNY and CDR2 SVGAGI (reference sequence). V was cut by 6 bases and J by 3 bases, with 14 bases left in between. The DNA of the CDR3 is TGTGCCAGCAGCGGGGGGGCCGGGGACACTGAAGCTTTCTTT. Translation gives CASSGGAGDTEAFF.

In its sample, this clone was seen a few times. J is TRBJ1-5 and V is TRBV7-2; D gene uncertain. Trimming removed 3 bases from V and 2 bases from J, with 11 bases in between. The CDR3 is 15 residues long. Germline CDR1 is SGHTA and CDR2 is FQGNSA. CDR3 protein: CASSFLGEGNQPQHF. The CDR3 DNA sequence: TGTGCCAGCAGCTTCCTCGGGGAAGGCAATCAGCCCCAGCATTTT.

The chain has TRBV7-2 and TRBJ1-4, with D perhaps matching TRBD1 (5 bases). This CDR3 comprises 16 residues. The germline V gene encodes CDR1 SGHTA and CDR2 FQGNSA. Trimming took 0 bases from V and 4 from J, leaving 12 bases between them. CDR3 loop: CASSLALGDFNEKLFF. The DNA for the CDR3 is TGTGCCAGCAGCTTAGCGCTGGGGGACTTTAATGAAAAACTGTTTTTT.

This chain connects TRBV7-6 to TRBJ1-1; perhaps TRBD1 as D (5 bases). The CDR3 covers 14 residues. V gave up 1 base and J gave up 4 bases, with 10 bases separating them. CDR1 is SGHVS and CDR2 is FNYEAQ in the germline V gene. The chain's CDR3 is CASSLGTLSTEAFF. CDR3 bases: TGTGCCAGCAGCTTAGGGACACTAAGCACTGAAGCTTTCTTT.

The rearrangement joins TRBV18 to TRBJ2-2; D is unclear. Trimming removed 6 bases at V and 1 base at J, with 15 bases between. The CDR3 is 16 residues long. Germline CDR1 and CDR2: KGHSH and LQKENI. The CDR3 is CASSPTAAENTGELFF. The CDR3 DNA is TGTGCCAGCTCCCCCACCGCGGCCGAGAACACCGGGGAGCTGTTTTTT.

The V and J genes are TRBV6-1 and TRBJ2-6; the match to TRBD1 covers 10 bases. Looked up from germline, CDR1 is MNHNS and CDR2 is SASEGT. The CDR3 sequence is 18 residues long. V shed 4 bases, J shed 2 bases, and the junction held 8 bases outside the gene matches. CDR3 protein: CASSGPGQGTPGANVLTF. CDR3 coding DNA: TGTGCCAGCAGTGGGCCGGGACAGGGGACTCCTGGGGCCAACGTCCTGACTTTC.

This clone was found once. The CDR3 is CASSARLYYGYTF. CDR3 coding DNA: TGTGCCAGCAGCGCCCGACTCTACTATGGCTACACCTTC. The V call is TRBV13, the J call TRBJ1-2, with D hard to call. Germline assignment: CDR1 PRHDT and CDR2 FYEKMQ (reference sequence). With 5 bases removed from V and 3 bases from J, the gap between germline ends came to 10 bases. This CDR3 comprises 13 residues. Looking up the rest from reference TRBV13 and TRBJ1-2 gives the full variable domain: AAGVIQSPRHLIKEKRETATLKCYPIPRHDTVYWYQQGPGQDPQFLISFYEKMQSDKGSIPDRFSAQQFSDYHSELNMSSLELGDSALYFCASSARLYYGYTFGSGTRLTVV.

This clone has only one observation. This chain uses TRBV7-9 with TRBJ2-1; no definite D call. The CDR3 length is 14 residues. V was cut by 5 bases and J by 2 bases, with 10 bases left in between. Germline-derived CDR1 and CDR2 are SEHNR and FQNEAQ (reference sequence). The CDR3 DNA follows: TGTGCCAGCAGCCCGGCAGGAACCTACAATGAGCAGTTCTTC. Protein sequence: CASSPAGTYNEQFF.

With respect to this clone: The junction differs from germline at one of its ends, possibly a read error. The V gene is TRBV6-1, the J gene TRBJ2-7; 9 positions agree with TRBD1. This CDR3 is built from 16 residues. The V gene's germline CDR1 is MNHNS and CDR2 SASEGT. The CDR3: CASSEGARDRVSGAFF. The CDR3 nucleotides read TGTGCCAGCAGTGAAGGGGCTCGGGACAGGGTCTCGGGGGCGTTCTTC.

V is TRBV2 and J is TRBJ1-5; D is unresolved. V was trimmed by 2 bases and J by 5 bases, leaving 7 bases between them. Germline CDR1 is SNHLY and CDR2 is FYNNEI. The CDR3 consists of 13 residues. Here the CDR3 reads CASSEWQYQPQHF. DNA of the CDR3: TGTGCCAGCAGTGAATGGCAGTATCAGCCCCAGCATTTT.

The V and J genes are TRBV5-4 and TRBJ2-7; TRBD1 is a possible D gene (6 bases). CDR3 length: 15 amino acids. Germline V gene data show CDR1 as SGHNT and CDR2 as YYREEE (reference sequence). V gave up 4 bases and J gave up 0 bases, with 14 bases separating them. In DNA, the CDR3 is TGTGCCAGCAGCATCCCGGACAGTAACTCCTACGAGCAGTACTTC. Protein: CASSIPDSNSYEQYF.

J is TRBJ2-5 and V is TRBV19; maybe TRBD2 (6 bases). V shed 4 bases and J shed 2 bases, with 35 bases lying between them. The CDR3 consists of 22 residues. Germline CDR1 LNHDA, CDR2 SQIVND (reference sequence). CDR3 sequence (DNA): TGTGCCAGTAGTAGCTCTAGCGTTGGGGGGTTCATGGGCCCCCCGGGACAAGAGACCCAGTACTTC. It is translated as CASSSSSVGGFMGPPGQETQYF.

The chain uses TRBV6-5 and TRBJ2-1, with D possibly being TRBD2 (6 bases). This CDR3 has 14 residues. Germline lookup yields CDR1 MNHEY and CDR2 SVGAGI. V lost 0 bases, J lost 7 bases, and 10 bases lay in between. The CDR3 DNA sequence: TGTGCCAGCAGTTACTCGAATGGGGGGAATGAGCAGTTCTTC. Translation gives CASSYSNGGNEQFF.

The chain joins TRBV28 to TRBJ2-5; 10 bases are shared with TRBD2. Germline-derived CDR1 and CDR2 are MDHEN and SYDVKM. This CDR3 is 17 amino acids long. Trimming at V came to 2 bases and at J to 5 bases, leaving 11 bases not matched to a gene. The CDR3 here is CASSLGSLAGVLETQYF. CDR3 coding DNA: TGTGCCAGCAGTTTAGGGTCGCTAGCGGGAGTCCTGGAGACCCAGTACTTC.

The chain links TRBV18 to TRBJ2-1; D is uncertain. The CDR3 runs to 15 residues. V lost 2 bases, J lost 4 bases, and 12 bases lay in between. Germline CDR1 is KGHSH and CDR2 is LQKENI. In DNA form, the CDR3 reads TGTGCCAGCTCACCAGTCGCGGTCTCGTACAATGAGCAGTTCTTC. Amino acid sequence: CASSPVAVSYNEQFF.

The chain is built from TRBV7-9 and TRBJ1-1; D is unclear. The CDR3 extends over 13 amino acids. CDR1 and CDR2 (germline): SEHNR, FQNEAQ (reference sequence). V shed 1 base and J shed 5 bases, with 8 bases lying between them. CDR3 bases: TGTGCCAGCAGCTTAGAAGGCGGGACTGAAGCTTTCTTT. It translates to CASSLEGGTEAFF.

The count of this clone is one. The rearrangement uses TRBV18 and TRBJ1-5; no reliable D call. CDR3 length: 13 residues. Germline values: CDR1 KGHSH, CDR2 LQKENI. The V end was cut by 3 bases, the J end by 8 bases, with 11 bases between. The CDR3 coding sequence is TGTGCCAGCTCACCTGAGTCCTTGGAGCCCCAGCATTTT. Translation: CASSPESLEPQHF.

The chain uses TRBV6-6 and TRBJ1-2, with D unclear. The CDR3 sequence is 11 residues long. The V gene lost 10 bases and the J gene lost 7 bases, with 13 bases spanning the gap. CDR1 and CDR2 from the germline V gene are MNHNY and SVGAGI (reference sequence). The DNA of the CDR3 is TGTGCCACCGCTGAGGCGTCTGGCTACACCTTC. As protein: CATAEASGYTF.

The genes are TRBV28 and TRBJ1-6; 7 bases are a match to TRBD1. Germline values: CDR1 MDHEN, CDR2 SYDVKM. The CDR3 is made up of 13 amino acids. J gave up 10 bases and V 7 bases, and 7 bases lay outside the gene matches. The DNA for the CDR3 is TGTGCCAGCAACCGACAGGGTGAATCACCCCTCCACTTT. Protein sequence: CASNRQGESPLHF.

As DNA, the CDR3 is TGCGCCAGCAGCCGGTCAGGGACAGGGGGCACAGATACGCAGTATTTT. Amino acids: CASSRSGTGGTDTQYF. V is TRBV5-1 and J is TRBJ2-3, with 10 bases fitting TRBD1. With 4 bases clipped from V and 1 base from J, the junction kept 6 bases outside the gene matches. The CDR3 totals 16 residues. The germline gives CDR1 SGHRS, CDR2 YFSETQ. Full variable domain (remainder filled in from reference TRBV5-1 and TRBJ2-3): KAGVTQTPRYLIKTRGQQVTLSCSPISGHRSVSWYQQTPGQGLQFLFEYFSETQRNKGNFPGRFSGRQFSNSRSEMNVSTLELGDSALYLCASSRSGTGGTDTQYFGPGTRLTVL.

The chain combines TRBV25-1 with TRBJ1-1; TRBD1 agrees at 7 bases. CDR3 length: 14 amino acids. Trimming took 4 bases from V and 3 from J; bases not matched to a gene: 5. Germline-derived CDR1 and CDR2 are MGHDK and SYGVNS. The CDR3 protein is CASSADRDYTEAFF. The CDR3 DNA is TGTGCCAGCAGTGCAGACAGGGATTACACTGAAGCTTTCTTT.